The present T cell receptor (beta chain) was sequenced within a study of T cell responses to AZD1222 COVID-19 vaccine. Findings and limits, study-wide: Donor demographics were predominantly white British with a female majority; clonal diversity may be underestimated. In all cases, repertoires were sampled only after the peak T cell response. Spike-specific TCR breadth and depth were elevated following two AZD1222 doses.

Germline trimming cut 4 bases from V and 6 bases from J; bases unmatched to any gene: 14. This CDR3 spans 18 amino acids. Germline values: CDR1 KGHDR, CDR2 SFDVKD. Here immunoSEQ multiplex PCR was the method, and the copy in TCRdb shows in-frame clones only, minus some. The table lists under 95,000 clones, about 92% of them singletons. About this clone: The antigen is not known.

This sequence was found in an adult in good health. The rearrangement links TRBV24-1 to TRBJ2-2; 9 bases match TRBD1. The specimen was peripheral blood, collected on day 0 of AZD1222 vaccination. The CDR3 spells CATSDRLGQGINPGELFF. CDR3 in DNA: TGTGCCACCAGTGACCGCCTGGGACAGGGTATTAATCCCGGGGAGCTGTTTTTT.